These T cell receptor beta chains were read from a single sample in a study of CXCR3-negative and CXCR3-positive naive CD8 T cells. TCRdb reworked the 5' RACE reads into one entry per CDR3 protein, no DNA. This sample contains roughly 100,000 distinct CDR3 sequences. Sequenced material: naive CXCR3+ CD8+ T cells from blood. These receptors were taken from a human donor in good health. Some clones in this sample may be carry-over from other donors' samples. Both conserved end residues are part of each CDR3. Each record gives: V gene, J gene, CDR3 protein.

V gene: TRBV12-3/TRBV12-4
J gene: TRBJ2-1
CDR3 protein: CASRDGTGVANEQFF

V gene: TRBV29-1
J gene: TRBJ2-2
CDR3 protein: CSVQGAKSGTGELFF

V gene: TRBV29-1
J gene: TRBJ2-7
CDR3 protein: CSVKKGTSGEQYF

V gene: TRBV5-5
J gene: TRBJ2-5
CDR3 protein: CASSSDRGQNRETQYF

V gene: TRBV24-1
J gene: TRBJ2-2
CDR3 protein: CATWDGRTGELLF

V gene: TRBV5-1
J gene: TRBJ2-5
CDR3 protein: CASSSPQETQYF

V gene: TRBV7-8
J gene: TRBJ2-6
CDR3 protein: CASSTFMANVLTF

V gene: TRBV2
J gene: TRBJ2-6
CDR3 protein: CASSDLATDSGANVLTF

V gene: TRBV7-2
J gene: TRBJ1-1
CDR3 protein: CASRQGTEAFF

V gene: TRBV5-6
J gene: TRBJ2-7
CDR3 protein: CASSHRDRVNEQYF

V gene: TRBV29-1
J gene: TRBJ2-2
CDR3 protein: CSASGTGNTGELFF

V gene: TRBV29-1
J gene: TRBJ2-7
CDR3 protein: CSVAPSGSYEQYF

V gene: TRBV29-1
J gene: TRBJ2-1
CDR3 protein: CSVERGPDEQFF

V gene: TRBV21-1
J gene: TRBJ2-1
CDR3 protein: CASSKTAGHEQFF

V gene: TRBV5-5
J gene: TRBJ1-6
CDR3 protein: CASRPYGGLSPLHF

V gene: TRBV7-9
J gene: TRBJ2-3
CDR3 protein: CASSSTYGAVTGADTQYF

V gene: TRBV12-3/TRBV12-4
J gene: TRBJ1-3
CDR3 protein: CASSPVGAGDGDTIYF

V gene: TRBV7-6
J gene: TRBJ2-1
CDR3 protein: CASSQTGTQRNEQFF

V gene: TRBV23-1
J gene: TRBJ2-7
CDR3 protein: CASSQSKARRGYEQYF

V gene: TRBV28
J gene: TRBJ2-1
CDR3 protein: CASSKRGYTYNEQFF

V gene: TRBV3-1
J gene: TRBJ1-1
CDR3 protein: CASKGGGTEAFF

V gene: TRBV6-1
J gene: TRBJ1-5
CDR3 protein: CASSEMWGSNQPQHF

V gene: TRBV12-3/TRBV12-4
J gene: TRBJ2-7
CDR3 protein: CASSLEGLTYEQYF

V gene: TRBV5-1
J gene: TRBJ1-4
CDR3 protein: CASSLGTGVDANEKLFF

V gene: TRBV29-1
J gene: TRBJ2-3
CDR3 protein: CSLMAEGADTQYF

V gene: TRBV20-1
J gene: TRBJ2-7
CDR3 protein: CSARDWGPGPASYEQYF

V gene: TRBV6-2/TRBV6-3
J gene: TRBJ1-1
CDR3 protein: CASSLRRGEAFF

V gene: TRBV29-1
J gene: TRBJ2-7
CDR3 protein: CSVRTEAYEQYF

V gene: TRBV11-1
J gene: TRBJ2-1
CDR3 protein: CASSLEAPGDNEQFF

V gene: TRBV10-3
J gene: TRBJ1-1
CDR3 protein: CAISYLWQGEGLNTEAFF

V gene: TRBV4-1
J gene: TRBJ2-1
CDR3 protein: CASSQGSSIGEPNEQFF

V gene: TRBV14
J gene: TRBJ1-6
CDR3 protein: CASSQERAIGSPLHF

V gene: TRBV3-1
J gene: TRBJ2-1
CDR3 protein: CASSQEALANNEQFF

V gene: TRBV9
J gene: TRBJ1-1
CDR3 protein: CASSAGGGANTEAFF

V gene: TRBV5-1
J gene: TRBJ2-1
CDR3 protein: CASSATQFGSYNEQFF

V gene: TRBV12-3/TRBV12-4
J gene: TRBJ2-5
CDR3 protein: CASSSKVRGEEETQYF

V gene: TRBV4-3
J gene: TRBJ2-1
CDR3 protein: CASSQDMGFYNEQFF

V gene: TRBV19
J gene: TRBJ1-5
CDR3 protein: CASSIVSGPQHF

V gene: TRBV14
J gene: TRBJ1-1
CDR3 protein: CASSRERYTEAFF

V gene: TRBV29-1
J gene: TRBJ2-2
CDR3 protein: CSARLANTGELFF

V gene: TRBV11-3
J gene: TRBJ1-1
CDR3 protein: CASSLVSWEAFF

V gene: TRBV7-8
J gene: TRBJ2-3
CDR3 protein: CASSWGGLSPSTDTQYF